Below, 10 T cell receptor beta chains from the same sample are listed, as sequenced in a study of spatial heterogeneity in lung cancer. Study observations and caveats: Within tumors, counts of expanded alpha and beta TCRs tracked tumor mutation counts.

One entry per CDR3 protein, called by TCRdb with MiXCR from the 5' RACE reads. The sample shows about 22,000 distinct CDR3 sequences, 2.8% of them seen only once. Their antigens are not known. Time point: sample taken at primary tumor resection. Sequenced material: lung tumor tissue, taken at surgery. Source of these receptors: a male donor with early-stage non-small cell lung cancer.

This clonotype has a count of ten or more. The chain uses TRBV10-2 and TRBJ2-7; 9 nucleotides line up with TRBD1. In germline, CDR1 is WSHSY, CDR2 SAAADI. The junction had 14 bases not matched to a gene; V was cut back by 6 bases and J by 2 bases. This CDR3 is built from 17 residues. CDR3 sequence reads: CASRPGQGAYQPYEQYF. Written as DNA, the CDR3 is TGCGCCAGCAGACCGGGACAGGGTGCATATCAGCCCTACGAGCAGTACTTC.

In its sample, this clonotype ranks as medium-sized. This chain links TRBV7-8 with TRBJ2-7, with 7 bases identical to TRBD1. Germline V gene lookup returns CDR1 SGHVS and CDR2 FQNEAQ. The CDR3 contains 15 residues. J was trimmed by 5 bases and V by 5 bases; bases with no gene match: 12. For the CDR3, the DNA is TGTGCCAGCAGCAGGTTGGGACAGCAACGCGACGAGCAGTACTTC. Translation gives CASSRLGQQRDEQYF.

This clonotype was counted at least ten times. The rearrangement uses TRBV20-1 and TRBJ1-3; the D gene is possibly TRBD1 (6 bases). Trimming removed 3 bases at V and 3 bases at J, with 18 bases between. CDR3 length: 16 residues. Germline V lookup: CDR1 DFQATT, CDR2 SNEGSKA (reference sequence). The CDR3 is CSASRIGRGHGNTIYF. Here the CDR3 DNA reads TGCAGTGCTAGTAGGATCGGCAGGGGTCATGGAAACACCATATATTTT.

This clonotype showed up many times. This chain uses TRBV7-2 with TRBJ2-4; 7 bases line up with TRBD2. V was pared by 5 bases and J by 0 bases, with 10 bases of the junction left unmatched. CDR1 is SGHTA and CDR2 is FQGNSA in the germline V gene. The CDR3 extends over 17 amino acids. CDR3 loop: CASSRSSGELAKNIQYF. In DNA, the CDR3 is TGTGCCAGCAGCCGTTCTAGCGGAGAACTAGCCAAAAACATTCAGTACTTC.

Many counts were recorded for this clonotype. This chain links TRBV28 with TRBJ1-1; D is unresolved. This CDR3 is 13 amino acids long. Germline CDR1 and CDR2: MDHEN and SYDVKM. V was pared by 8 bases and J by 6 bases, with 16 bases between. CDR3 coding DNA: TGTGCCAGCCTGACTCCTATGGAGGCTGAAGCTTTCTTT. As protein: CASLTPMEAEAFF.

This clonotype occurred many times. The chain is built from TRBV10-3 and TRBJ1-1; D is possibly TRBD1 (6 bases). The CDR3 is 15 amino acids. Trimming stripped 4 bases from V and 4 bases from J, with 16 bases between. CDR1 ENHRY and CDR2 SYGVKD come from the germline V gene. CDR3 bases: TGTGCCATCAGTGCTATAAACAGGGACACCACTGAAGCTTTCTTT. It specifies CAISAINRDTTEAFF.

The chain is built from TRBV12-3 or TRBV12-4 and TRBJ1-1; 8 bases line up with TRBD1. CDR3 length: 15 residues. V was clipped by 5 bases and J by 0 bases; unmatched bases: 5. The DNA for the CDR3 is TGTGCCAGCAGTAAAAGACAGGGGATGAACACTGAAGCTTTCTTT. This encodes CASSKRQGMNTEAFF.

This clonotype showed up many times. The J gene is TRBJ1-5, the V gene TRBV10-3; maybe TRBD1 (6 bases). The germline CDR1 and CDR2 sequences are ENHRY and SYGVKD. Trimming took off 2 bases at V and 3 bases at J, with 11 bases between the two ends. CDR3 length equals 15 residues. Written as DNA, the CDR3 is TGTGCCATCAGTGAGACAGGGAGGAACAATCAGCCCCAGCATTTT. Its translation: CAISETGRNNQPQHF.

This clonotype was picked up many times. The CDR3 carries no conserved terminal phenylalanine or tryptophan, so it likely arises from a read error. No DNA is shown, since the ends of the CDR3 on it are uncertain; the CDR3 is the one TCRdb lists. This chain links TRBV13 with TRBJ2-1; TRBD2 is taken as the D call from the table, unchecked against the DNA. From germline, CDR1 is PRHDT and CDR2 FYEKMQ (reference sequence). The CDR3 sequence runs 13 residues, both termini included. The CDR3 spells CASSRSRTSAELL.

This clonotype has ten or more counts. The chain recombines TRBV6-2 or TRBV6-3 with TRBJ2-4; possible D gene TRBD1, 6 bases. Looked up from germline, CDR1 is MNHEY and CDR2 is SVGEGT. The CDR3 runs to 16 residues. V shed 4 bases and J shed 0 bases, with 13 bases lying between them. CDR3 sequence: CASSSHRDLAKNIQYF. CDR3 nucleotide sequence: TGTGCCAGCAGTTCCCACAGGGACCTAGCCAAAAACATTCAGTACTTC.